The sequence of this TCR beta chain was determined in a study of blood T cell repertoires in COVID-19. About the study: Donors in the United States, Italy and Spain gave samples during acute or convalescent COVID-19.

In the original analysis: The assay estimated nucleated cells by amplifying reference gene primers. Assay used: immunoSEQ multiplex PCR; TCRdb lists only in-frame clones, some missing. That table is the source of V, J and clone size, and D and trimming were worked out from the DNA. The sample includes approximately 300,000 clones, more than 80% of them seen just once. While infection was still active, Seattle patients were enrolled and then followed longitudinally. Germline trimming cut 5 bases from V and 6 bases from J; bases unmatched to any gene: 13. Germline V gene data show CDR1 as SNHLY and CDR2 as FYNNEI. The CDR3 covers 17 residues.

The V and J genes are TRBV2 and TRBJ2-2, with 9 nucleotides matching TRBD2. This TCR was recovered from a woman aged 45-65 years with COVID-19, enrolled during active disease. The sequenced sample was peripheral blood. The CDR3 spells CASSLLRLAERPGELFF. The CDR3 DNA reads as TGTGCCAGCAGTTTACTCCGACTAGCGGAGCGGCCCGGGGAGCTGTTTTTT. Full variable domain (missing parts from reference TRBV2 and TRBJ2-2): EPEVTQTPSHQVTQMGQEVILRCVPISNHLYFYWYRQILGQKVEFLVSFYNNEISEKSEIFDDQFSVERPDGSNFTLKIRSTKLEDSAMYFCASSLLRLAERPGELFFGEGSRLTVL.